This T cell receptor beta chain was captured in a study of response to subunit inactivated influenza vaccine. This CDR3 is 12 amino acids long. One entry per CDR3 protein results from TCRdb running MiXCR on the RT-PCR reads. The sample holds about 500,000 distinct CDR3 sequences; 16% are singletons and the top ten take 3%. Study results and caveats: The authors put forward the suggestion that each seasonal influenza vaccination may bring in only a limited number of new T cells.

Points on this clonotype: The antigen is undetermined.

The TCR was taken from a man between 50 and 69 years old who received an inactivated influenza vaccine. This rearrangement joins TRBV21-1 to TRBJ2-7. TRBV21-1 is an annotated pseudogene. This sample comprised CD4+ T cells sorted from PBMCs, obtained roughly 24 months after vaccination. CDR3 coding DNA: TGTGCCAGCAGCAAGTCCTCGTGGGAGCAGTACTTC. Its translation is CASSKSSWEQYF.